This is a list of T cell receptor beta chains from one sample in a study of T cell responses to AZD1222 COVID-19 vaccine. Libraries were prepared by immunoSEQ multiplex PCR; TCRdb keeps only in-frame clonotypes and omits some of them. The sample table includes about 140,000 clones. The sequencing sample was made of peripheral blood. Receptors originate from an adult in good health. CDR3s include the opening cysteine and the closing phenylalanine or tryptophan.

j_call v_call cdr3_aa
TRBJ1-4 TRBV7-9 CASTSGGREKLFF
TRBJ1-1 TRBV4-3 CASSQGVRGGTGVGTEAFF
TRBJ2-2 TRBV5-5 CASSLNRAGELFF
TRBJ1-1 TRBV19 CASSIQGGGGTEAFF
TRBJ1-5 TRBV19 CASRMDRTTGQPQHF
TRBJ1-1 TRBV7-9 CASSLARVGSEAFF
TRBJ1-5 TRBV13 CASSSREGNQPQHF
TRBJ1-2 TRBV4-3 CASSQDRTGNYGYTF
TRBJ2-7 TRBV5-1 CASRPGTGSPYEQYF
TRBJ1-2 TRBV6-5 CASTELAGTNYGYTF